A single sample is the source of the 3 T cell receptor beta chains below, sequenced in a study of shared clonotypes between healthy human individuals (dated by TCRdb to between 2020 and 2021). The library relied on the immunoSEQ multiplex PCR assay. As stored in TCRdb, this immuneACCESS dataset retains in-frame rearrangements with V and J assigned. A fraction of the clones does not appear; measured against another copy, unresolved V genes explain less than half of the discrepancy, and the remainder lacks a known reason. Across this sample there are more than 2 million clones, with roughly 94% seen only once. Clones ranked in the top ten supply 0.1% to 0.15% of the sample. Sequenced material: naive CD4+ T cells sorted from blood. According to the study, the label for this sample's cell subset or site signals: CD45RA+ positively selected. The origin of the receptors is a man in his late teens or twenties in good health.

The chain recombines TRBV6-5 with TRBJ2-3; possible D gene TRBD1, 6 bases. The CDR3 is 15 amino acids. Germline lookup yields CDR1 MNHEY and CDR2 SVGAGI. Trimming pared 1 base from V and 0 bases from J, leaving 8 bases between. CDR3 sequence: CASSYWGPSTDTQYF. In nucleotides, the CDR3 is TGTGCCAGCAGTTACTGGGGGCCTAGCACAGATACGCAGTATTTT.

As DNA, the CDR3 is TGTGCCTGGAGCCAACAGGGAGTCGAGCAGTACTTC. Amino acids: CAWSQQGVEQYF. The V and J genes are TRBV30 and TRBJ2-7, with TRBD1 as a possible D gene (6 bases). The CDR3 loop spans 12 amino acids. Trimming removed 3 bases at V and 6 bases at J, with 12 bases between. The germline V gene encodes CDR1 GTSNPN and CDR2 SVGIG (reference sequence).

The chain uses TRBV28 and TRBJ2-2, with TRBD1 matching over 10 bases. CDR1 is MDHEN and CDR2 is SYDVKM in the germline V gene. The length of the CDR3 is 18 residues. The V and J ends lost 1 base and 4 bases, in that order; junction bases with no gene match: 9. The CDR3 reads CASSLSPRQGAGTGELFF. The CDR3 region has the DNA TGTGCCAGCAGTTTATCTCCAAGACAGGGGGCGGGCACCGGGGAGCTGTTTTTT.